This T cell receptor beta chain was profiled in a study of blood T cell repertoires in COVID-19. About the research overall: Acute-phase and convalescent COVID-19 samples originated in the United States, Italy and Spain. The cDNA or gDNA used as material had been derived from T cells, B-cell-depleted T cells, or PBMCs.

How the authors handled the data: Quantification of nucleated cells was approximated via reference gene primer amplification. Assay used: immunoSEQ multiplex PCR; TCRdb lists only in-frame clones, some missing. That table supplies the V and J calls and clone size; D and trimming were determined from the DNA. The table records roughly 250,000 clones, about nine tenths of them present only once. This clone is a singleton in its sample. The germline gives CDR1 SNHLY, CDR2 FYNNEI. The CDR3 is 14 amino acids. V was pared by 4 bases and J by 0 bases, with 9 bases between. The chain couples TRBV2 to TRBJ1-1; D is undetermined. Sequenced sample: peripheral blood. This clonotype was obtained from a woman between 35 and 50 years old with acute or convalescent COVID-19. The CDR3 nucleotides read TGTGCCAGCAGTGTCTGGGAGATGAACACTGAAGCTTTCTTT. Protein product: CASSVWEMNTEAFF.